This is a list of T cell receptor beta chains from one sample in a study of OX40 agonist ivuxolimab in advanced cancers. Profiling relied on immunoSEQ multiplex PCR, and the TCRdb table lists in-frame clones only, not all of them. The top ten clones hold 20% to 25% of a sample with 75,000 or so clones, 84% of them seen once. The sample consisted of CD4+ or CD8+ T cells sorted from blood, taken in a trial of the OX40 agonist ivuxolimab. The receptors stem from an adult with an advanced solid tumor such as melanoma, head and neck, liver or kidney cancer. The CDR3 runs from the conserved cysteine through the conserved F or W. The D gene is left open where the match is weak.

cdr3_length d_call j_call v_call cdr3_aa
14 NA TRBJ2-1 TRBV27 CASSLQDRDNEQFF
15 NA TRBJ1-2 TRBV2 CASGYTSGTGYGYTF
15 TRBD1 TRBJ2-2 TRBV4-3 CASSLGTGEAGELFF
16 NA TRBJ2-1 TRBV5-4 CASGHPLRESWNEQFF
17 TRBD1 TRBJ1-1 TRBV19 CASRFRDRGIMNTEAFF
12 NA TRBJ2-5 TRBV29-1 CSVPQGEGTQYF
12 NA TRBJ1-1 TRBV28 CASETLNTEAFF
14 NA TRBJ1-6 TRBV4-3 CASSQGHLNSPLHF
13 NA TRBJ1-1 TRBV11-2 CASSLELNTEAFF
14 TRBD1 TRBJ1-5 TRBV4-3 CASSRGTADQPQHF
13 NA TRBJ2-3 TRBV11-2 CASSLTPRDTQYF
13 TRBD1 TRBJ1-2 TRBV30 CAWTATGHYGYTF
15 NA TRBJ1-4 TRBV18 CASSLRWETNEKLFF
15 TRBD1 TRBJ1-5 TRBV7-2 CASSLGGGAAQPQHF
12 NA TRBJ2-3 TRBV4-1 CASSQAGVTQYF
14 TRBD1 TRBJ1-1 TRBV30 CAWSEGQWNTEAFF
16 TRBD1 TRBJ2-1 TRBV2 CASTRDRGLENNEQFF
13 NA TRBJ2-5 TRBV21-1 CASSPDGEETQYF
11 NA TRBJ1-2 TRBV20-1 CSARVREGYTF
12 NA TRBJ1-5 TRBV7-2 CASSYPNQPQHF
14 NA TRBJ1-5 TRBV6-5 CASSYPGGNQPQHF
16 TRBD1 TRBJ2-5 TRBV19 CASSIAPGQGQETQYF
14 NA TRBJ1-5 TRBV7-9 CASSWGDSNQPQHF
15 NA TRBJ2-4 TRBV28 CASSFPGAAKNIQYF
14 NA TRBJ2-3 TRBV4-2 CASSQEPVADTQYF
15 TRBD2 TRBJ2-6 TRBV11-3 CASSQGGGRANVLTF
12 NA TRBJ2-3 TRBV6-1 CASSEQRDTQYF